The source of this T cell receptor beta chain is a study of T cells after yellow fever vaccination. At the level of the study: Preparation used SMART-Seq v4 Ultra Low Input for the low-cell-number fractions. The study, taken as a whole, reports: When the response was secondary, it was weaker but reached its peak faster, day 5 versus 15. Most primary-vaccination clones recurred post-booster (about 96% CD4, around 86% CD8). High-abundance clonotypes from the bulk population could contaminate FACS-sorted repertoires.

TCRdb ran MiXCR on the 5' RACE reads and lists one entry per CDR3 protein. The data show about 260,000 distinct CDR3 sequences, approximately 12% seen once. Only a few counts were recorded for this clonotype. The antigen remains unidentified. The receptor's source is a man younger than 40 who received the YFV17D yellow fever vaccine. Specimen: CD4+ T cells sorted from PBMCs, collected 45 days after the yellow fever booster vaccination.

CDR3 sequence (DNA): TGTGCCAGCAGCCCCCAGGGGAGCGGGCATCGTCATACGCAGTATTTT. Protein sequence: CASSPQGSGHRHTQYF. The chain joins TRBV7-9 to TRBJ2-3; D might be TRBD1 or TRBD2, each matching 6 bases. Trimming took off 5 bases at V and 7 bases at J, with 22 bases between the two ends. The germline V gene encodes CDR1 SEHNR and CDR2 FQNEAQ (reference sequence). This CDR3 is built from 16 residues. The complete variable domain, with remaining parts taken from reference TRBV7-9 and TRBJ2-3, reads DTGVSQNPRHKITKRGQNVTFRCDPISEHNRLYWYRQTLGQGPEFLTYFQNEAQLEKSRLLSDRFSAERPKGSFSTLEIQRTEQGDSAMYLCASSPQGSGHRHTQYFGPGTRLTVL.